Following are 14 T cell receptor beta chains from one sample sequenced in a study of blood T cell repertoires in COVID-19. Only in-frame clones appear in the TCRdb table, and some are missing; sequencing was by immunoSEQ multiplex PCR. The sample records fewer than 120,000 clones, 76% being singletons. Sequencing was done on a sample of peripheral blood. The receptors were gathered from an elderly woman with acute or convalescent COVID-19.

V is TRBV5-1 and J is TRBJ1-2; D may be TRBD1 (6 bases). CDR1 is SGHRS and CDR2 is YFSETQ in the germline V gene. Trimming removed 4 bases at V and 1 base at J, with 11 bases between. The CDR3 is 14 residues long. CDR3 in amino acids: CASSEQDSNYGYTF. The CDR3 bases are TGCGCCAGCAGCGAACAGGACAGTAACTATGGCTACACCTTC.

This clone came up once. This CDR3 is CASSVATSGRETQYF. CDR3 nucleotide sequence: TGTGCCAGCAGCGTAGCGACTAGCGGGAGGGAGACCCAGTACTTC. The chain is built from TRBV9 and TRBJ2-5; TRBD2 aligns across 13 bases. This CDR3 has 15 residues. V was clipped by 0 bases and J by 5 bases; unmatched bases: 1. In germline, CDR1 is SGDLS, CDR2 YYNGEE.

The chain combines TRBV19 with TRBJ1-2; weak D call: TRBD1 (5 bases). Germline CDR1 reads LNHDA; CDR2 reads SQIVND (reference sequence). CDR3 length: 15 amino acids. Trimming pared 7 bases from V and 4 bases from J, leaving 19 bases between. The CDR3 region has the DNA TGTGCCAGTACGGGGGAAAGGGGACTTAGCTATGGCTACACCTTC. Encoded protein: CASTGERGLSYGYTF.

This clone came up once. The chain couples TRBV10-3 to TRBJ2-2, with D possibly TRBD1 on 6 matching bases. V shed 6 bases and J shed 5 bases, with 16 bases lying between them. Germline V gene sequence: CDR1 ENHRY, CDR2 SYGVKD. The CDR3 length is 15 residues. In DNA, the CDR3 is TGTGCCATCAGGGGTGGACAGTCGCGGACCGGGGAGCTGTTTTTT. Amino acid sequence: CAIRGGQSRTGELFF.

Only one count was recorded for this clone. The chain joins TRBV27 to TRBJ1-6, with 8 bases aligning to TRBD1. The CDR3 extends over 16 amino acids. With 4 bases clipped from V and 7 bases from J, the junction kept 9 bases outside the gene matches. Germline CDR1 reads MNHEY; CDR2 reads SMNVEV (reference sequence). The CDR3 spells CASSSSPRQGNSPLHF. The CDR3 DNA reads TGTGCCAGCAGTTCATCCCCCAGACAGGGGAATTCACCCCTCCACTTT.

The V and J genes are TRBV11-2 and TRBJ2-5; D perhaps matches TRBD2 (6 bases). Trimming took 0 bases from V and 1 from J, leaving 9 bases between them. CDR3 size: 15 residues. CDR1 is SGHAT, CDR2 FQNNGV, per germline. In DNA form, the CDR3 reads TGTGCCAGCAGCTTAGATCGGACTATCCAAGAGACCCAGTACTTC. It codes for CASSLDRTIQETQYF.

The CDR3 sequence: CASSRTSGGDTGELFF. The CDR3 region has the DNA TGTGCCAGCAGCCGGACTAGCGGCGGGGACACCGGGGAGCTGTTTTTT. The V call is TRBV7-3, the J call TRBJ2-2; 10 bases line up with TRBD2. V lost 5 bases and J lost 3; bases outside the gene matches: 6. CDR1 and CDR2 (germline): SGHTA, FQGTGA. This CDR3 contains 16 residues.

The chain couples TRBV28 to TRBJ1-6; the D is unclear. Between the trimmed V and J ends, which lost 5 bases and 11 bases, there was a span of 16 bases. The germline gives CDR1 MDHEN, CDR2 SYDVKM. The CDR3 has 14 residues. CDR3: CASSGAFYAAPLHF. The CDR3 DNA is TGTGCCAGCAGTGGAGCTTTTTACGCCGCACCCCTCCACTTT.

The chain combines TRBV7-2 with TRBJ1-5; 11 bases agree with TRBD1. J gave up 1 base and V 0 bases, and 2 bases lay outside the gene matches. The length of the CDR3 is 17 residues. CDR1 is SGHTA, CDR2 FQGNSA, per germline. In DNA, the CDR3 is TGTGCCAGCAGCTTAGCGGGGACAGGGGGGAGCAATCAGCCCCAGCATTTT. Its translation: CASSLAGTGGSNQPQHF.

This chain joins TRBV27 and TRBJ2-5; 9 nucleotides agree with TRBD1. This CDR3 region has 14 residues. Germline V gene sequence: CDR1 MNHEY, CDR2 SMNVEV (reference sequence). J lost 3 bases, V lost 3 bases, and 2 bases had no gene match. CDR3 sequence reads: CASSFRDREETQYF. The CDR3 bases are TGTGCCAGCAGTTTCCGGGACAGGGAAGAGACCCAGTACTTC.

The rearrangement links TRBV12-5 to TRBJ1-2; the match to TRBD1 covers 8 bases. Germline assignment: CDR1 LGHNT and CDR2 FRNRAP. The CDR3 runs to 13 residues. J gave up 3 bases and V 6 bases, and 3 bases lay outside the gene matches. CDR3 bases: TGTGCTAGTGGGAAGACAGGGGACTATGGCTACACCTTC. Protein product: CASGKTGDYGYTF. Based on the CDR3 plus reference TRBV12-5 and TRBJ1-2, the full variable domain is DARVTQTPRHKVTEMGQEVTMRCQPILGHNTVFWYRQTMMQGLELLAYFRNRAPLDDSGMPKDRFSAEMPDATLATLKIQPSEPRDSAVYFCASGKTGDYGYTFGSGTRLTVV.

The gene calls are TRBV19 and TRBJ2-7; the match to TRBD2 covers 15 bases. Trimming took 6 bases from V and 4 from J; bases not matched to a gene: 7. Germline-derived CDR1 and CDR2 are LNHDA and SQIVND (reference sequence). This CDR3 region has 16 residues. The CDR3 DNA reads TGTGCCAGTAGCCGGGGACTAGCGGGGGGCGATTACGAGCAGTACTTC. Amino acid sequence: CASSRGLAGGDYEQYF.

This chain connects TRBV7-3 to TRBJ2-6; a possible D gene is TRBD1 (6 bases). This CDR3 has 19 amino acids. Germline V CDR1 and CDR2: SGHTA, FQGTGA. Between the trimmed V and J ends, which lost 2 bases and 2 bases, there was a span of 19 bases. CDR3 bases: TGTGCCAGCAGCTTACAGGGGATGGGCTTCGGGGCTGGGGCCAACGTCCTGACTTTC. Residues: CASSLQGMGFGAGANVLTF.

The chain carries TRBV5-1 and TRBJ2-7; TRBD2 might be the D (5 bases). CDR3 length: 15 amino acids. V lost 0 bases, J lost 2 bases, and 12 bases lay in between. Germline V gene data show CDR1 as SGHRS and CDR2 as YFSETQ. The CDR3 region is CASSLAAGPPYEQYF. In DNA form, the CDR3 reads TGCGCCAGCAGCTTGGCTGCGGGCCCACCCTACGAGCAGTACTTC. Full variable domain (outside the CDR3, taken from reference TRBV5-1 and TRBJ2-7): KAGVTQTPRYLIKTRGQQVTLSCSPISGHRSVSWYQQTPGQGLQFLFEYFSETQRNKGNFPGRFSGRQFSNSRSEMNVSTLELGDSALYLCASSLAAGPPYEQYFGPGTRLTVT.